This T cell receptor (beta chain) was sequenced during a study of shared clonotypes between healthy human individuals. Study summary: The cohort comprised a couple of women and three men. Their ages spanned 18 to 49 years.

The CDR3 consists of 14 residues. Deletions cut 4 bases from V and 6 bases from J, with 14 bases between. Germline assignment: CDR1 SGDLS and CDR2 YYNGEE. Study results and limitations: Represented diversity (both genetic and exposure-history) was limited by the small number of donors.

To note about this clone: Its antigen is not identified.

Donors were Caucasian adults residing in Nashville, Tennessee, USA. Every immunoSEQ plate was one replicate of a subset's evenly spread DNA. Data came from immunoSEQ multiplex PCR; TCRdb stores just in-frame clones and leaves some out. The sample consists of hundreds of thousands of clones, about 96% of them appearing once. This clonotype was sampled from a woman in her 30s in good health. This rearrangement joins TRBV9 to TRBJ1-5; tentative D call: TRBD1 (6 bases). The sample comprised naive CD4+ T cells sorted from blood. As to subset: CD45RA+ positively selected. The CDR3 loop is CASSSQGSGQPQHF. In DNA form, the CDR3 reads TGTGCCAGCAGCTCACAGGGATCCGGTCAGCCCCAGCATTTT. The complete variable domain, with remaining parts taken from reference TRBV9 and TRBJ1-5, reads DSGVTQTPKHLITATGQRVTLRCSPRSGDLSVYWYQQSLDQGLQFLIQYYNGEERAKGNILERFSAQQFPDLHSELNLSSLELGDSALYFCASSSQGSGQPQHFGDGTRLSIL.